The present entry profiles one T cell receptor beta chain with its context. The antigen remains undetermined. The source of the PBMCs was 10 ml of fresh peripheral blood. The authors amplified TCR beta CDR3 regions from RNA transcripts. Scientists carried out first-round RT-PCR using HTBI primers and then a second-round multiplex PCR. MiXCR, applied by TCRdb to the multiplex PCR reads, yields one record per CDR3 protein. The sample lists some 750,000 distinct CDR3 sequences; approximately 40% were seen once. V lost 9 bases, J lost 5 bases, and 15 bases stayed unmatched. The CDR3 runs 17 residues. Germline-derived CDR1 and CDR2 are MGHDK and SYGVNS. This entry is derived from a study of Graves' ophthalmopathy and Graves' hyperthyroidism. Study background: Sampling took place at initial diagnosis, with peripheral blood obtained before any treatment.

General study points: Forecasting of ophthalmopathy progression by the model achieved less than 71% sensitivity and around 77% specificity.

V gene TRBV25-1 combines with J gene TRBJ2-5; 13 bases are shared with TRBD2. Sequencing was carried out using peripheral blood. The sequence was collected from an adult man with Graves' ophthalmopathy. CDR3 sequence (DNA): TGTGCCAGTAGTATTAGGACTAGCGGGAGACCGGGGGAGACCCAGTACTTC. It is translated as CASSIRTSGRPGETQYF.